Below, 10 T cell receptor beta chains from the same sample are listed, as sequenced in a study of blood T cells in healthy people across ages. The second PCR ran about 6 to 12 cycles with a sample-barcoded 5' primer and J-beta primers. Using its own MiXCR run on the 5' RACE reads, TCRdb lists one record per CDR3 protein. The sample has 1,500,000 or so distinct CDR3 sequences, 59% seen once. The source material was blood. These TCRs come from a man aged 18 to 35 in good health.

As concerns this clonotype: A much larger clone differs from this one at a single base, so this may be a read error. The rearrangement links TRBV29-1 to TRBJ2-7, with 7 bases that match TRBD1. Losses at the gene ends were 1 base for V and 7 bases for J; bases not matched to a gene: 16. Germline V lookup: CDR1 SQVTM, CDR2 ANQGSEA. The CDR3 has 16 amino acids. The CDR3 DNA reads TGCAGCGTTGAAGGTGGACCGGGACAGCAAGACAATGAGCAGTACTTC. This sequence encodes CSVEGGPGQQDNEQYF.

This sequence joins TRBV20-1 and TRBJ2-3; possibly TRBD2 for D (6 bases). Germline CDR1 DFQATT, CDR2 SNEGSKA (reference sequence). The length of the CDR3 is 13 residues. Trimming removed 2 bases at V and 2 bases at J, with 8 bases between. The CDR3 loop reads CSARRRDTDTQYF. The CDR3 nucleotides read TGCAGTGCTAGACGGAGGGACACAGATACGCAGTATTTT.

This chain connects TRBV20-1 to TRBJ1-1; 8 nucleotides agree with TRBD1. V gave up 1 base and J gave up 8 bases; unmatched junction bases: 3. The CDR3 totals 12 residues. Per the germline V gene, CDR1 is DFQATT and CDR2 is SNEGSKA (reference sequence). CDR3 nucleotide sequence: TGCAGTGCTAGAGGTGGGGACAGGGAAGCTTTCTTT. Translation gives CSARGGDREAFF.

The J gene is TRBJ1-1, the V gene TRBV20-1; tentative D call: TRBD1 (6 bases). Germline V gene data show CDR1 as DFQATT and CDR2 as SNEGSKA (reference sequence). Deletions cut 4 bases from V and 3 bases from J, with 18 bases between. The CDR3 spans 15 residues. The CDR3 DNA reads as TGCAGTGCTACCCTCATCCCGACAGGCCACACTGAAGCTTTCTTT. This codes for CSATLIPTGHTEAFF.

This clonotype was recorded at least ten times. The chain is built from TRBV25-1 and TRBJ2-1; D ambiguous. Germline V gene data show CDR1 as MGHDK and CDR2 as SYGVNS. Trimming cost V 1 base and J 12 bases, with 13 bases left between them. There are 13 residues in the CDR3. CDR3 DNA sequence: TGTGCCAGCAGTGAATCTGGGCCCTTAAGGCAGTTCTTC. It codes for CASSESGPLRQFF.

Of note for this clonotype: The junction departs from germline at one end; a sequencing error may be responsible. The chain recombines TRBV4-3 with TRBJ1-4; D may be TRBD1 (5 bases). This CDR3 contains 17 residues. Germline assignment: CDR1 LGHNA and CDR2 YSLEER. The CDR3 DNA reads TGCGCCAGCAGCCAAGTGTGGGGGGGATGGACTAATGAAAAACCGTTTTTT. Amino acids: CASSQVWGGWTNEKPFF.

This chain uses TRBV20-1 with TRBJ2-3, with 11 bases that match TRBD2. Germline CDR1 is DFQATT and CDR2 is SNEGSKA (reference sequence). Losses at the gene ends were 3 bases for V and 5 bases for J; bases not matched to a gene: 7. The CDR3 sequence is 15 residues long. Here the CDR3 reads CSARGGLAGGDTQYF. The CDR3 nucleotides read TGCAGTGCTAGGGGCGGTCTAGCGGGAGGAGATACGCAGTATTTT.

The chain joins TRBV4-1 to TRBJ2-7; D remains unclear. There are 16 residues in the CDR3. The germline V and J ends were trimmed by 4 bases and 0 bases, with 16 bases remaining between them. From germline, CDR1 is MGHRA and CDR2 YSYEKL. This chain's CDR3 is CASSLKGPSSSYEQYF. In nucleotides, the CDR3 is TGCGCCAGCAGCCTCAAGGGCCCCTCGAGCTCCTACGAGCAGTACTTC.

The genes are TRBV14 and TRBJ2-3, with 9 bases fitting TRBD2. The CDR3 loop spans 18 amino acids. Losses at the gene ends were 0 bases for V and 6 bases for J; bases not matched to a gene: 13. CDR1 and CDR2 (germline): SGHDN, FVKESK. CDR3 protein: CASSQESSGGAVRDTQYF. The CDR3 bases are TGTGCCAGCAGCCAAGAGAGTAGCGGGGGCGCAGTCCGGGATACGCAGTATTTT. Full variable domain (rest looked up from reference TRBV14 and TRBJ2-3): EAGVTQFPSHSVIEKGQTVTLRCDPISGHDNLYWYRRVMGKEIKFLLHFVKESKQDESGMPNNRFLAERTGGTYSTLKVQPAELEDSGVYFCASSQESSGGAVRDTQYFGPGTRLTVL.

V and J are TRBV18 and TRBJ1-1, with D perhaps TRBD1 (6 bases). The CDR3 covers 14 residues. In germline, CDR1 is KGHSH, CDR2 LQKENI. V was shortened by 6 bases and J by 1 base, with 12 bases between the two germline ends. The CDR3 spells CASSPTQGNTEAFF. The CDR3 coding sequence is TGTGCCAGCTCCCCGACACAGGGGAACACTGAAGCTTTCTTT.